This TCR beta chain was profiled in a study of Ad26.COV2.S vaccination and SARS-CoV-2 variants. Sequencing was performed with immunoSEQ multiplex PCR; in TCRdb, only in-frame clones are kept and a portion is missing. The table lists some 190,000 clones, roughly 87% of them singletons, with over 4.5% in the top ten. A word on this clone: Its antigen remains unknown.

Points from the study as a whole: Among vaccine recipients, spike-specific TCR breadth exceeded that of placebo recipients.

CDR3 size: 16 residues. J gave up 4 bases and V 8 bases, and 15 bases lay outside the gene matches. Per germline, CDR1 SGHDT and CDR2 YYEEEE. The clonotype was recovered from a human donor who had recovered from COVID-19. Here the sequenced sample was peripheral blood, taken after recovery from COVID-19. This chain links TRBV5-6 with TRBJ1-2; 9 bases agree with TRBD1. CDR3 DNA sequence: TGTGCCAGTCTACACAACTCGGGACAGGGTGGCTATGGCTACACCTTC. It translates to CASLHNSGQGGYGYTF.